Shown below are 27 T cell receptor beta chains from a single sample sequenced in a study of T cell changes during pregnancy in multiple sclerosis. Using immunoSEQ multiplex PCR, the repertoire was profiled, and TCRdb retains in-frame clones only, with some absent. The data hold under 85,000 clones, with about nine tenths observed a single time. Here the sequenced sample was peripheral blood, taken in the third trimester of pregnancy. These receptors were taken from a female donor with multiple sclerosis, enrolled in a pregnancy study.

This clone was observed once. The chain employs TRBV18 and TRBJ2-1; 13 positions match TRBD2. V was pared by 3 bases and J by 8 bases, with 10 bases of the junction left unmatched. Germline assignment: CDR1 KGHSH and CDR2 LQKENI. The CDR3 runs 17 residues. The CDR3 here is CASSPRKLAGGPHEQFF. Written as DNA, the CDR3 is TGTGCCAGCTCACCGCGAAAACTAGCGGGAGGGCCCCATGAGCAGTTCTTC.

The V and J genes are TRBV10-1 and TRBJ2-7; a possible D gene is TRBD1 (5 bases). The germline V gene encodes CDR1 WNHNN and CDR2 SYGVQD (reference sequence). The CDR3 loop spans 13 amino acids. Trimming pared 0 bases from V and 4 bases from J, leaving 7 bases between. The CDR3 nucleotides are TGCGCCAGCAGTGAGTCGACAGAGTACGAGCAGTACTTC. This codes for CASSESTEYEQYF.

The sample holds one count of this clone. The rearrangement uses TRBV2 and TRBJ2-7, with 8 bases aligning to TRBD2. The germline V gene has CDR1 SNHLY and CDR2 FYNNEI. The CDR3 covers 14 residues. The V segment lost 3 bases and the J segment 6 bases; nucleotides outside the gene matches: 7. The CDR3 DNA reads TGTGCCAGCAGTGACGGGCTAGCGGGCATCGAGCAGTACTTC. This sequence encodes CASSDGLAGIEQYF. The whole variable domain, remainder taken from reference TRBV2 and TRBJ2-7, is EPEVTQTPSHQVTQMGQEVILRCVPISNHLYFYWYRQILGQKVEFLVSFYNNEISEKSEIFDDQFSVERPDGSNFTLKIRSTKLEDSAMYFCASSDGLAGIEQYFGPGTRLTVT.

The V call is TRBV7-9, the J call TRBJ2-3, with D tentatively TRBD2 (5 bases). V was cut by 6 bases and J by 0 bases, with 19 bases left in between. The CDR3 is 17 residues long. The V gene's germline CDR1 is SEHNR and CDR2 FQNEAQ (reference sequence). The CDR3 here is CASSTTESGFSTDTQYF. The CDR3, as DNA: TGTGCCAGCAGTACCACGGAGTCGGGGTTCAGCACAGATACGCAGTATTTT.

The CDR3: CASSPSATGSVTGELFF. The CDR3, as DNA: TGTGCCAGCAGCCCGAGTGCGACAGGGTCGGTCACCGGGGAGCTGTTTTTT. This chain uses TRBV5-4 with TRBJ2-2; 7 bases agree with TRBD1. The length of the CDR3 is 17 residues. Trimming cost V 4 bases and J 4 bases; bases outside gene matches: 13. Germline-derived CDR1 and CDR2 are SGHNT and YYREEE (reference sequence).

This clone is a singleton in its sample. Here the CDR3 reads CARQVQETQYF. In DNA form, the CDR3 reads TGTGCCAGACAGGTCCAAGAGACCCAGTACTTC. This chain links TRBV2 with TRBJ2-5; D is perhaps TRBD1 (5 bases). CDR3 length equals 11 residues. Trimming stripped 9 bases from V and 1 base from J, with 6 bases between. Germline CDR1 and CDR2: SNHLY and FYNNEI.

The chain couples TRBV7-2 to TRBJ2-4; D perhaps matches TRBD2 (6 bases). Germline V gives CDR1 SGHTA, CDR2 FQGNSA. The V gene lost 4 bases and the J gene lost 3 bases, with 10 bases spanning the gap. The CDR3 totals 14 residues. The CDR3 sequence: CASSSGGVKNIQYF. CDR3 sequence (DNA): TGTGCCAGCAGCTCAGGAGGGGTCAAAAACATTCAGTACTTC. Filled out from reference TRBV7-2 and TRBJ2-4, the complete variable domain reads GAGVSQSPSNKVTEKGKDVELRCDPISGHTALYWYRQSLGQGLEFLIYFQGNSAPDKSGLPSDRFSAERTGGSVSTLTIQRTQQEDSAVYLCASSSGGVKNIQYFGAGTRLSVL.

The chain links TRBV9 to TRBJ2-6; tentatively, D is TRBD2 (7 bases). The V and J ends lost 0 bases and 4 bases respectively, with 14 bases between them. This CDR3 is 17 amino acids long. CDR1 SGDLS and CDR2 YYNGEE come from the germline V gene. CDR3 protein: CASSVGPRGAGANVLTF. The CDR3, as DNA: TGTGCCAGCAGCGTAGGCCCCCGGGGGGCGGGGGCCAACGTCCTGACTTTC.

V is TRBV7-9 and J is TRBJ2-5; 7 bases align to TRBD1. The V gene end was trimmed by 5 bases and the J gene end by 1 base; junction bases not matched to a gene: 7. Germline CDR1 and CDR2: SEHNR and FQNEAQ (reference sequence). CDR3 length equals 15 residues. The CDR3 loop is CASSLRGQAQETQYF. The CDR3 nucleotides are TGTGCCAGCAGCCTCCGTGGACAGGCCCAAGAGACCCAGTACTTC.

This clone was recorded once. This chain uses TRBV9 with TRBJ2-1; D is unclear. This CDR3 region has 14 residues. Per the germline V gene, CDR1 is SGDLS and CDR2 is YYNGEE. Trimming shortened V by 3 bases and J by 7 bases, and 14 bases separated the two germline ends. CDR3 residues: CASSARPPGNEQFF. The CDR3 DNA sequence: TGTGCCAGCAGCGCCCGACCCCCCGGGAATGAGCAGTTCTTC.

This chain joins TRBV27 and TRBJ2-5, with 14 bases aligning to TRBD2. After removal of 5 bases from V and 5 bases from J, the junction contained 10 bases not matched to a gene. The CDR3 contains 17 residues. Germline V gene lookup returns CDR1 MNHEY and CDR2 SMNVEV (reference sequence). For the CDR3, the DNA is TGTGCCAGCAGTCTCCTCGGGACTAGCGGGAGATGGGAGACCCAGTACTTC. Translating it yields CASSLLGTSGRWETQYF.

There are a few counts of this clone. Other DNA sequences of this sample code for an identical CDR3. The chain couples TRBV4-1 to TRBJ1-6; 11 positions match TRBD1. V was pared by 0 bases and J by 9 bases, with 1 base of the junction left unmatched. The CDR3 consists of 15 residues. Per germline, CDR1 MGHRA and CDR2 YSYEKL. DNA for the CDR3: TGCGCCAGCAGCCAAGAAGGGACAGGGGGTTCACCCCTCCACTTT. Amino acids: CASSQEGTGGSPLHF.

The chain has TRBV6-5 and TRBJ1-2, with 11 bases aligning to TRBD1. From germline, CDR1 is MNHEY and CDR2 SVGAGI. The CDR3 spans 16 residues. The V gene end was trimmed by 4 bases and the J gene end by 3 bases; junction bases not matched to a gene: 7. The CDR3 loop reads CASSSWTGGVDYGYTF. The CDR3 DNA is TGTGCCAGCAGTTCATGGACAGGGGGCGTTGACTATGGCTACACCTTC.

This rearrangement joins TRBV5-5 to TRBJ2-1; TRBD1 aligns across 8 bases. Looked up from germline, CDR1 is SGHKS and CDR2 is YYEKEE (reference sequence). This CDR3 comprises 13 residues. V gave up 4 bases and J gave up 6 bases; unmatched junction bases: 3. The CDR3 spells CASSPTGVNEQFF. The DNA for the CDR3 is TGTGCCAGCAGCCCGACAGGGGTCAATGAGCAGTTCTTC.

This rearrangement joins TRBV6-1 to TRBJ2-5, with D maybe TRBD2 (5 bases). The V end was cut by 4 bases, the J end by 3 bases, with 15 bases between. In germline, CDR1 is MNHNS, CDR2 SASEGT. CDR3 length: 15 amino acids. The CDR3 here is CASSGLGVGKETQYF. Written as DNA, the CDR3 is TGTGCCAGCAGTGGGCTCGGGGTAGGGAAAGAGACCCAGTACTTC.

J is TRBJ2-7 and V is TRBV7-7, with 8 positions matching TRBD1. Germline trimming cut 1 base from V and 2 bases from J; bases unmatched to any gene: 4. Germline CDR1 and CDR2: SSHAT and FNYEAQ (reference sequence). This CDR3 comprises 15 residues. This CDR3 reads CASSLGGQGAYEQYF. CDR3 bases: TGTGCCAGCAGCTTAGGCGGACAGGGAGCCTACGAGCAGTACTTC.

This chain uses TRBV19 with TRBJ1-2; 11 nucleotides line up with TRBD1. Germline V CDR1 and CDR2: LNHDA, SQIVND (reference sequence). V lost 6 bases and J lost 7; bases outside the gene matches: 19. This CDR3 has 18 residues. CDR3 DNA: TGTGCCAGTAGCATCCTCGCCCGGGACAGGGGGGTAAAAGCTGGCTACACCTTC. Its protein product is CASSILARDRGVKAGYTF.

This rearrangement joins TRBV5-4 to TRBJ1-1; TRBD1 might be the D (5 bases). Trimming removed 6 bases from V and 1 base from J, with 16 bases in between. CDR3 length equals 15 residues. CDR1 SGHNT and CDR2 YYREEE come from the germline V gene (reference sequence). CDR3 sequence reads: CASNVLGLGNTEAFF. Written as DNA, the CDR3 is TGTGCCAGCAATGTTCTGGGGCTCGGGAACACTGAAGCTTTCTTT.

This clone showed up just a few times. The chain joins TRBV7-9 to TRBJ2-1; TRBD1 is a possible D gene (5 bases). The CDR3 runs to 13 residues. V gave up 5 bases and J gave up 4 bases, with 9 bases separating them. Germline V lookup: CDR1 SEHNR, CDR2 FQNEAQ (reference sequence). The CDR3 sequence: CASSVGAYNEQFF. The CDR3 DNA reads TGTGCCAGCAGCGTTGGGGCTTACAATGAGCAGTTCTTC. The full variable domain, rest sourced from reference TRBV7-9 and TRBJ2-1, is DTGVSQNPRHKITKRGQNVTFRCDPISEHNRLYWYRQTLGQGPEFLTYFQNEAQLEKSRLLSDRFSAERPKGSFSTLEIQRTEQGDSAMYLCASSVGAYNEQFFGPGTRLTVL.

The rearrangement links TRBV18 to TRBJ1-4, with TRBD1 identical over 10 bases. The germline V gene has CDR1 KGHSH and CDR2 LQKENI. The CDR3 totals 15 residues. V trimming: 6 bases; J trimming: 4 bases; junction bases outside the gene matches: 5. CDR3 loop: CASSAGTGDNEKLFF. For the CDR3, the DNA is TGTGCCAGCTCGGCCGGGACAGGGGATAATGAAAAACTGTTTTTT.

V and J are TRBV9 and TRBJ1-6; 8 bases fit TRBD1. Losses at the gene ends were 0 bases for V and 8 bases for J; bases not matched to a gene: 4. The CDR3 is 15 residues long. The V gene's germline CDR1 is SGDLS and CDR2 YYNGEE. The CDR3 DNA reads TGTGCCAGCAGCGTAGTTGGGACAGGCTATTCACCCCTCCACTTT. It codes for CASSVVGTGYSPLHF.

The chain recombines TRBV21-1 with TRBJ1-3. TRBV21-1 is classified as a pseudogene. The CDR3 is 19 residues long. The CDR3 DNA reads as TGTGCCAGCAGCGGAGAGGCGGGGCTGGGTCCGAGCTCTGGAAACACCATATATTTT. Translation gives CASSGEAGLGPSSGNTIYF.

The chain is built from TRBV6-4 and TRBJ2-1; TRBD2 matches 10 bases. The germline CDR1 and CDR2 sequences are MRHNA and SNTAGT. The CDR3 sequence is 14 residues long. Unmatched junction bases numbered 5, after V lost 3 bases and J lost 9 bases. CDR3 residues: CASSEASGRGEQFF. CDR3 sequence (DNA): TGTGCCAGCAGTGAGGCTAGCGGGAGAGGTGAGCAGTTCTTC.

The chain uses TRBV7-9 and TRBJ1-1, with D uncertain. Germline CDR1 is SEHNR and CDR2 is FQNEAQ (reference sequence). The germline V and J ends were trimmed by 2 bases and 1 base, with 11 bases remaining between them. CDR3 size: 15 residues. The CDR3 DNA follows: TGTGCCAGCAGCTTACCAAGGACTGAGAACACTGAAGCTTTCTTT. Protein sequence: CASSLPRTENTEAFF.

The chain joins TRBV7-3 to TRBJ1-1; 8 bases fit TRBD1. J was trimmed by 3 bases and V by 7 bases; bases with no gene match: 13. The CDR3 is 16 residues long. Germline V gives CDR1 SGHTA, CDR2 FQGTGA. The DNA of the CDR3 is TGTGCCAGCACCGCAGGGGGCCTTGGCGGGTACACTGAAGCTTTCTTT. Its protein is CASTAGGLGGYTEAFF.

The chain combines TRBV7-2 with TRBJ1-2; 9 bases align to TRBD1. Germline values: CDR1 SGHTA, CDR2 FQGNSA. This CDR3 has 16 residues. V was clipped by 7 bases and J by 1 base; unmatched bases: 10. The CDR3 nucleotides read TGTGCCAGCATCCTGGTTCCGGGACAGGGTAACTATGGCTACACCTTC. This encodes CASILVPGQGNYGYTF.

This rearrangement joins TRBV6-1 to TRBJ1-6, with D possibly matching TRBD1 (5 bases). CDR1 and CDR2 (germline): MNHNS, SASEGT. The CDR3 runs to 14 residues. The germline V and J ends were trimmed by 6 bases and 10 bases, with 16 bases remaining between them. CDR3 residues: CASRQGSKGSPLHF. The DNA of the CDR3 is TGTGCCAGCAGGCAGGGAAGTAAGGGATCACCCCTCCACTTT.